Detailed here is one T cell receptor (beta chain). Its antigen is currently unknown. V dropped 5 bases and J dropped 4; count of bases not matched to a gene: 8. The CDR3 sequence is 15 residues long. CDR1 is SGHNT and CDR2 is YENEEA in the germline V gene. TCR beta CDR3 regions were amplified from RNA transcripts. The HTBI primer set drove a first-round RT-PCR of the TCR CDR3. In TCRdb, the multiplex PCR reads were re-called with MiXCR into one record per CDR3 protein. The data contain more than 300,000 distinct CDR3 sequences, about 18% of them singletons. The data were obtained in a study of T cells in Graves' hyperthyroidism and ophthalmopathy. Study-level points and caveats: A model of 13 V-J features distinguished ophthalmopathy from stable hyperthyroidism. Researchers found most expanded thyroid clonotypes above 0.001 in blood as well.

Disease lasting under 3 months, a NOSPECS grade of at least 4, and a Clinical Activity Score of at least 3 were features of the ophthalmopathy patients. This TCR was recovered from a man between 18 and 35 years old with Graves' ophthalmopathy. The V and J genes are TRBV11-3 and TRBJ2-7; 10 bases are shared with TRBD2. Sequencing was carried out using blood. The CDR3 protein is CASSTAGTSDYEQYF. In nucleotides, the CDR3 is TGTGCCAGCAGCACCGCAGGGACTAGCGATTACGAGCAGTACTTC. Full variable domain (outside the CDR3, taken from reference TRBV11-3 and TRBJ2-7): EAGVVQSPRYKIIEKKQPVAFWCNPISGHNTLYWYLQNLGQGPELLIRYENEEAVDDSQLPKDRFSAERLKGVDSTLKIQPAELGDSAVYLCASSTAGTSDYEQYFGPGTRLTVT.